The 30 T cell receptor beta chains listed next were all sequenced from one sample in a study of blood T cells in healthy people across ages. Primed by a sample-barcoded 5' primer and a J-beta primer mix, a second PCR proceeded for roughly 6 to 12 cycles. TCRdb redid the calling of the 5' RACE reads with MiXCR, one entry per CDR3 protein. The sample holds some 1.5 million distinct CDR3 sequences, roughly 43% seen once. What was sequenced was blood. All receptors come from a young woman in good health.

The CDR3 is CASKAPGQGGNEQFF. CDR3 coding DNA: TGTGCCAGCAAGGCCCCGGGACAGGGTGGTAATGAGCAGTTCTTC. V gene TRBV28 combines with J gene TRBJ2-1, with 9 bases aligning to TRBD1. V trimming: 7 bases; J trimming: 7 bases; junction bases outside the gene matches: 11. Germline V gene data show CDR1 as MDHEN and CDR2 as SYDVKM. The CDR3 extends over 15 amino acids.

The chain couples TRBV12-3 or TRBV12-4 to TRBJ1-1; no firm D call. The CDR3 runs to 13 residues. V was pared by 1 base and J by 8 bases, with 11 bases between. As DNA, the CDR3 is TGTGCCAGCAGTTTAGTCGCGGGTTCCGAAGCTTTCTTT. This translates into CASSLVAGSEAFF.

The chain recombines TRBV4-1 with TRBJ2-1; a possible D gene is TRBD2 (5 bases). This CDR3 spans 16 amino acids. The ends were cut back, 4 bases at V and 0 bases at J, with 13 bases in the middle. Germline V gives CDR1 MGHRA, CDR2 YSYEKL. This CDR3 is CASSLDIAYSYNEQFF. Written as DNA, the CDR3 is TGCGCCAGCAGCCTAGACATAGCGTACTCCTACAATGAGCAGTTCTTC.

The table lists this clonotype with many counts. This sequence joins TRBV6-2 or TRBV6-3 and TRBJ1-1, with TRBD1 matching 7 bases. The CDR3 consists of 15 residues. V dropped 4 bases and J dropped 4; count of bases not matched to a gene: 9. The germline gives CDR1 MNHEY, CDR2 SVGEGT. CDR3 DNA: TGTGCCAGCAGTTTCGTCAGGACAGGCTCCACTGAAGCTTTCTTT. It codes for CASSFVRTGSTEAFF.

A word on this clonotype: Mismatch with germline at one junction end may stem from a read error. The gene calls are TRBV7-9 and TRBJ1-1, with D hard to call. The germline V gene encodes CDR1 SEHNR and CDR2 FQNEAQ (reference sequence). The CDR3 has 11 amino acids. The CDR3 DNA reads TGTGCCAGCAGCTCTCAGCCTGAAACTTTCTTT. Protein: CASSSQPETFF.

The J gene is TRBJ2-1, the V gene TRBV30; no clear D gene. The CDR3 consists of 16 residues. V was clipped by 6 bases and J by 4 bases, with 22 bases between them. Germline CDR1 reads GTSNPN; CDR2 reads SVGIG (reference sequence). The CDR3, as DNA: TGTGCCTGCCCCATAGACGGCGGATGGAATTACAATGAGCAGTTCTTC. Residues: CACPIDGGWNYNEQFF.

Concerning this clonotype itself: Since a much larger clone is just one base distant, this may be a read error. The chain links TRBV27 to TRBJ2-7, with D maybe TRBD1 (6 bases). The V and J ends lost 5 bases and 5 bases respectively, with 16 bases between them. Germline lookup yields CDR1 MNHEY and CDR2 SMNVEV (reference sequence). This CDR3 is built from 14 residues. Here the CDR3 reads CASSPWDIADEQYF. DNA for the CDR3: TGTGCCAGCAGTCCATGGGACATCGCCGACGAGCAGTACTTC.

This sequence joins TRBV4-3 and TRBJ2-7; D is possibly TRBD1 (6 bases). Germline values: CDR1 LGHNA, CDR2 YSLEER. This CDR3 spans 15 amino acids. The V end was cut by 1 base, the J end by 0 bases, with 10 bases between. For the CDR3, the DNA is TGCGCCAGCAGCCAAGGTCGGACAGCCTCCTACGAGCAGTACTTC. It specifies CASSQGRTASYEQYF.

The chain carries TRBV6-1 and TRBJ2-3; D not resolved. The CDR3 loop spans 13 amino acids. Germline V gene lookup returns CDR1 MNHNS and CDR2 SASEGT. Trimming left V 4 bases short and J 2 bases short, with 7 bases between. CDR3 bases: TGTGCCAGCAGTGCTCCCTTCACAGATACGCAGTATTTT. Protein sequence: CASSAPFTDTQYF.

The V call is TRBV15, the J call TRBJ2-4; the D is unclear. From germline, CDR1 is LNHNV and CDR2 YYDKDF (reference sequence). The length of the CDR3 is 16 residues. Trimming shortened V by 0 bases and J by 4 bases, and 13 bases separated the two germline ends. CDR3 coding DNA: TGTGCCACCAGCAGAGATTCCGGGTCCGGAAAAAACATTCAGTACTTC. Amino acid sequence: CATSRDSGSGKNIQYF.

This clonotype has a handful of counts. This chain connects TRBV6-6 to TRBJ2-1, with 9 bases aligning to TRBD2. V was clipped by 6 bases and J by 3 bases; unmatched bases: 6. Germline values: CDR1 MNHNY, CDR2 SVGAGI (reference sequence). The CDR3 is made up of 15 amino acids. CDR3 protein: CASRKIAGDYNEQFF. DNA of the CDR3: TGTGCCAGCAGGAAAATAGCGGGGGACTACAATGAGCAGTTCTTC.

A few counts support this clonotype. The rearrangement links TRBV3-1 to TRBJ2-3; D unclear. V was clipped by 3 bases and J by 5 bases, with 9 bases between them. The length of the CDR3 is 13 residues. CDR1 and CDR2 from the germline V gene are LGHDT and YNNKEL (reference sequence). The CDR3: CASSQAGGDTQYF. The CDR3 DNA reads as TGTGCCAGCAGCCAGGCTGGTGGAGATACGCAGTATTTT.

This clonotype was seen only a few times. The chain has TRBV5-1 and TRBJ1-2; D remains unclear. The germline V and J ends were trimmed by 0 bases and 4 bases, with 7 bases remaining between them. The length of the CDR3 is 13 residues. Germline CDR1 and CDR2: SGHRS and YFSETQ. CDR3 coding DNA: TGCGCCAGCAGCTTGGACGGTGTCTATGGCTACACCTTC. Protein sequence: CASSLDGVYGYTF.

The CDR3 protein is CSASPEGYGYTF. The CDR3 bases are TGCAGTGCTAGCCCCGAGGGGTATGGCTACACCTTC. This rearrangement joins TRBV20-1 to TRBJ1-2; maybe TRBD1 (5 bases). Trimming shortened V by 3 bases and J by 5 bases, and 10 bases separated the two germline ends. CDR1 and CDR2 from the germline V gene are DFQATT and SNEGSKA (reference sequence). This CDR3 is built from 12 residues.

The chain links TRBV6-1 to TRBJ2-2, with 12 bases identical to TRBD1. Per the germline V gene, CDR1 is MNHNS and CDR2 is SASEGT. The junction had 19 bases not matched to a gene; V was cut back by 6 bases and J by 5 bases. The CDR3 runs to 20 residues. This CDR3 is CASSRAGTGGRGLRTGELFF. CDR3 bases: TGTGCCAGCAGCAGGGCCGGGACAGGGGGCAGAGGATTGAGAACCGGGGAGCTGTTTTTT.

The chain has TRBV20-1 and TRBJ2-7, with 10 bases identical to TRBD1. The CDR3 sequence is 16 residues long. V was pared by 2 bases and J by 7 bases, with 14 bases of the junction left unmatched. Germline-derived CDR1 and CDR2 are DFQATT and SNEGSKA (reference sequence). The CDR3 spells CSARTPGQGSYNEQYF. The CDR3 nucleotides are TGCAGTGCTAGAACCCCGGGACAGGGGTCCTACAATGAGCAGTACTTC.

This rearrangement joins TRBV7-9 to TRBJ1-2; D not certain. V lost 0 bases and J 3 bases, leaving 14 bases between the germline ends. Germline loops: CDR1 SEHNR, CDR2 FQNEAQ (reference sequence). The CDR3 length is 16 residues. CDR3 coding DNA: TGTGCCAGCAGCTTAGCGGTTCCAATGGGAGACTATGGCTACACCTTC. It codes for CASSLAVPMGDYGYTF.

V is TRBV2 and J is TRBJ2-1, with 10 bases fitting TRBD1. V was clipped by 8 bases and J by 4 bases; unmatched bases: 5. Germline CDR1 reads SNHLY; CDR2 reads FYNNEI. The CDR3 contains 14 residues. CDR3 loop: CASYRDRGYNEQFF. CDR3 bases: TGTGCCAGCTATCGGGACAGGGGTTACAATGAGCAGTTCTTC.

V gene TRBV9 combines with J gene TRBJ2-7, with D perhaps being TRBD1 or TRBD2 (6 bases each). Germline V lookup: CDR1 SGDLS, CDR2 YYNGEE. This CDR3 has 14 residues. The V and J ends lost 0 bases and 2 bases respectively, with 9 bases between them. In DNA, the CDR3 is TGTGCCAGCAGCGTAGCGGGGGACACCTACGAGCAGTACTTC. Amino acid sequence: CASSVAGDTYEQYF.

The CDR3, as DNA: TGTGCCAGCAGCCCCGGTGGGGGCTTCCTTGAAAAACTGTTTTTT. Translation: CASSPGGGFLEKLFF. The V and J genes are TRBV27 and TRBJ1-4; tentative D call: TRBD1 (6 bases). CDR3 length equals 15 residues. Trimming took 6 bases from V and 7 from J, leaving 18 bases between them. Germline CDR1 MNHEY, CDR2 SMNVEV (reference sequence).

J is TRBJ2-1 and V is TRBV11-2; D remains unclear. This CDR3 contains 13 residues. Trimming cost V 0 bases and J 9 bases, with 9 bases left between them. CDR1 is SGHAT, CDR2 FQNNGV, per germline. CDR3 loop: CASSLEALSEQFF. In DNA, the CDR3 is TGTGCCAGCAGCTTAGAGGCTCTGAGTGAGCAGTTCTTC.

The chain has TRBV11-2 and TRBJ2-1; D is undetermined. The germline gives CDR1 SGHAT, CDR2 FQNNGV. V dropped 3 bases and J dropped 0 bases, with 12 bases sitting between them. This CDR3 region has 16 residues. The CDR3 coding sequence is TGTGCCAGCAGCTTTACCCGAGCTCCCTCCTACAATGAGCAGTTCTTC. As protein: CASSFTRAPSYNEQFF.

In DNA, the CDR3 is TGTGCCAGCAGCTCGTCGGGACAGGTCCATCAGCCCCAGCATTTT. Translating it yields CASSSSGQVHQPQHF. The chain joins TRBV5-6 to TRBJ1-5, with 8 bases fitting TRBD1. Germline loops: CDR1 SGHDT, CDR2 YYEEEE. V was clipped by 3 bases and J by 5 bases; unmatched bases: 7. CDR3 size: 15 residues.

V usage is TRBV29-1 and J usage is TRBJ2-7; D assignment may be TRBD1 or TRBD2 (6 bases each). Germline V gene lookup returns CDR1 SQVTM and CDR2 ANQGSEA. The CDR3 has 13 residues. Trimming took 3 bases from V and 3 from J, leaving 12 bases between them. CDR3 DNA: TGCAGCGTTGAGTCGGGGGCCGACTACGAGCAGTACTTC. Its protein is CSVESGADYEQYF.

The rearrangement links TRBV6-6 to TRBJ2-4, with TRBD2 matching 8 bases. CDR3 size: 15 residues. The germline CDR1 and CDR2 sequences are MNHNY and SVGAGI (reference sequence). The J segment lost 13 bases and the V segment lost 5 bases, leaving 16 bases of the junction unmatched. As DNA, the CDR3 is TGTGCCAGCAGTCCCCTCTTAGCGGTCGGGGGGGAGCAGTACTTC. Translation gives CASSPLLAVGGEQYF.

The V and J genes are TRBV20-1 and TRBJ2-7; D is ambiguous. Trimming took off 0 bases at V and 4 bases at J, with 13 bases between the two ends. The length of the CDR3 is 14 residues. Germline V gives CDR1 DFQATT, CDR2 SNEGSKA (reference sequence). The DNA for the CDR3 is TGCAGTGCTAGAGATGGTCTAAATAGTTACGAGCAGTACTTC. It codes for CSARDGLNSYEQYF.

As to this clonotype: At one end, the junction sequence differs from germline, possibly due to a read error. The chain has TRBV7-9 and TRBJ2-3, with 10 positions matching TRBD2. Germline V CDR1 and CDR2: SEHNR, FQNEAQ (reference sequence). This CDR3 has 15 residues. Written as DNA, the CDR3 is TGTGCCAGCAGCTTAGTGCTAGCGGGGGCAGATACGCGGTATTTT. Encoded protein: CASSLVLAGADTRYF.

This clonotype showed up just a few times. The V call is TRBV5-6, the J call TRBJ2-3; the match to TRBD2 covers 7 bases. This CDR3 is built from 14 residues. In germline, CDR1 is SGHDT, CDR2 YYEEEE. Trimming cost V 0 bases and J 5 bases; bases outside gene matches: 3. The CDR3 DNA sequence: TGTGCCAGCAGCTTGGGCGGGGGTCAAGATACGCAGTATTTT. This encodes CASSLGGGQDTQYF.

This clonotype was counted many times. J is TRBJ2-2 and V is TRBV7-9, with 10 bases identical to TRBD1. CDR1 is SEHNR and CDR2 is FQNEAQ in the germline V gene (reference sequence). The CDR3 sequence is 15 residues long. The junction had 5 bases not matched to a gene; V was cut back by 5 bases and J by 5 bases. The CDR3 sequence: CASSLGTGDTGELFF. CDR3 nucleotides: TGTGCCAGCAGCCTAGGGACAGGGGATACCGGGGAGCTGTTTTTT.

The chain is built from TRBV7-2 and TRBJ2-1; 11 bases fit TRBD2. Trimming cost V 4 bases and J 3 bases; bases outside gene matches: 11. Looked up from germline, CDR1 is SGHTA and CDR2 is FQGNSA. The CDR3 is made up of 18 amino acids. CDR3 residues: CASSSMTSGTGRYNEQFF. The CDR3 bases are TGTGCCAGCAGCTCCATGACTAGCGGGACAGGACGCTACAATGAGCAGTTCTTC.